The rows below give T cell receptor beta chains drawn from one sample of a study of identical twins. In TCRdb, the 5' RACE reads were re-called with MiXCR into one record per CDR3 protein. The sample lists 450,000 or so distinct CDR3 sequences; about 14% were seen once. This same sample was also taken into another study, of yellow fever vaccine responses in identical twins.

The sequencing sample was made of CD4+ T cells sorted from blood. The receptors come from a woman younger than 30 in good health. The CDR3 runs from the conserved cysteine through the conserved F or W. A D gene is named only where the DNA matches it firmly. Clone size is stated in some rows and not others, as once, few, many or a class when expanded.

>TRBD1|TRBV5-1|few|TRBJ1-1
TGCGCCAGCAGCTACGGACAGGGGTCATCCCTTCGTATTGGTGCTTTCTTT
CASSYGQGSSLRIGAFF
>.|TRBV4-2|few|TRBJ2-3
TGTGCCAGCAGTCAGAGGGGGGACCGCAGCACAGATACGCAGTATTTT
CASSQRGDRSTDTQYF
>TRBD1|TRBV7-9|.|TRBJ2-7
TGTGCCAGCAGCCGCTCTCTGACAGGGTCGTTGTACGAGCAGTACTTC
CASSRSLTGSLYEQYF
>TRBD1|TRBV5-6|.|TRBJ2-7
TGTGCCAGCAGCTTACCCAACCGGGACAGGATTGCCTACGAGCAGTACTTC
CASSLPNRDRIAYEQYF
>.|TRBV5-1|few|TRBJ2-1
TGCGCCAGCAGCTTGGGACCCTCCCCCTACAATGAGCAGTTCTTC
CASSLGPSPYNEQFF
>.|TRBV14|once|TRBJ2-3
TGTGCCAGCAGCCCCGGACCCTGGTCCGGGCAGTATTTT
CASSPGPWSGQYF
>TRBD1|TRBV12-3/TRBV12-4|many|TRBJ1-5
TGTGCCAGCAGCAAGACAGGGCTCAATCAGCCCCAGCATTTT
CASSKTGLNQPQHF
>.|TRBV6-5|.|TRBJ2-4
TGTGCCAGCAGTACTGGTGGGTCAGCCAAAAACATTCAGTACTTC
CASSTGGSAKNIQYF
>.|TRBV18|many|TRBJ2-3
TGTGCCAGCTCACCACCGTCCACAGATACGCAGTATTTT
CASSPPSTDTQYF
>TRBD1|TRBV5-1|.|TRBJ2-3
TGCGCCAGCAGCTTGGTCGGACAGGGTGGCACAGATACGCAGTATTTT
CASSLVGQGGTDTQYF
>.|TRBV27|few|TRBJ2-5
TGTGCCAGCAAGGGTGTGGGGGGCCAAGAGACCCAGTACTTC
CASKGVGGQETQYF
>TRBD1|TRBV28|.|TRBJ2-1
TGTGCCAGCAGCAGACCGGGACAGGGTTCCTACAATGAGCAGTTCTTC
CASSRPGQGSYNEQFF
>.|TRBV5-1|.|TRBJ2-2
TGCGCCAGCAGCTTGTATGCAGGGGCGAACACCGGGGAGCTGTTTTTT
CASSLYAGANTGELFF
>.|TRBV7-9|many|TRBJ1-2
TGTGCCAGCGAGGGTACCTATGGCTACACCTTC
CASEGTYGYTF
>.|TRBV7-2|.|TRBJ2-5
TGTGCCAGCAGCTTAGCGAATATTGGGGGCGGGGAGACCCAGTACTTC
CASSLANIGGGETQYF
>.|TRBV12-3/TRBV12-4|many|TRBJ1-6
TGTGCCAGCAGTTTATCGGCAGGCCCTCAACCCCTCCACTTT
CASSLSAGPQPLHF